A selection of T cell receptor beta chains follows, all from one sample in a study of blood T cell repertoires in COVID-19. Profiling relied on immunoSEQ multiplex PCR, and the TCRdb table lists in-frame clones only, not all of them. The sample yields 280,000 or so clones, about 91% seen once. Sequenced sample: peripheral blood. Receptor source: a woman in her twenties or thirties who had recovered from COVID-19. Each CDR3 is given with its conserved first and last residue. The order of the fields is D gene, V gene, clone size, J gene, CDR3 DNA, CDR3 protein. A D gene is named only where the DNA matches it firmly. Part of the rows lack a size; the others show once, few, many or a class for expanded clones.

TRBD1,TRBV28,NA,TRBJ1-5,TGTGCCAGCAGAGGGCACAGCGGGACAGGGAGTCATCAGCCCCAGCATTTT,CASRGHSGTGSHQPQHF
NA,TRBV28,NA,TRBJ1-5,TGTGCCAGCAGTTTATTCAAACAGCCCCAGCATTTT,CASSLFKQPQHF
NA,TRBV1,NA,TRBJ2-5,TGCACCAGCAGCCAATTCGGGGGGGCATTGTTGGGAGAGACCCAGTACTTC,CTSSQFGGALLGETQYF
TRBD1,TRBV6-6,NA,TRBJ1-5,TGTGCCAGCAGTTACCGGGACAGCTATAGCAATCAGCCCCAGCATTTT,CASSYRDSYSNQPQHF
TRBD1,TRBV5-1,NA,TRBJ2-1,TGCGCCAGCAGCTCCATGACAGGGGTCAATGAGCAGTTCTTC,CASSSMTGVNEQFF
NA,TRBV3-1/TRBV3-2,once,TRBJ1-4,TGTGCCAGCAGCGGTGAGCATGAAAAACTGTTTTTT,CASSGEHEKLFF
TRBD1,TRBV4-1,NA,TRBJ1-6,TGCGCCAGCAGCCAGACCCCAGGGGGCGCGGTATTAGCATCACCCCTCCACTTT,CASSQTPGGAVLASPLHF
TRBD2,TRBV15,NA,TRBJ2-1,TGTGCCACCAGCAGAGGTGCTAGCGGGGGCCCCGGTGAGCAGTTCTTC,CATSRGASGGPGEQFF
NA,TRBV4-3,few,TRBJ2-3,TGCGCCAGCAGCCAAGATGAGGCAGATACGCAGTATTTT,CASSQDEADTQYF
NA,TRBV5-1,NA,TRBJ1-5,TGCGCCAGCAGCCCGGGGGTCGCGTCTAGCAATCAGCCCCAGCATTTT,CASSPGVASSNQPQHF
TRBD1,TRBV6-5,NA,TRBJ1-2,TGTGCCAGCAGTTCCCCTGCCAGGGGGCTTTATGGCTACACCTTC,CASSSPARGLYGYTF
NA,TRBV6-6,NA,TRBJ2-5,TGTGCCAGCAGGGACTGGCAAGAGACCCAGTACTTC,CASRDWQETQYF
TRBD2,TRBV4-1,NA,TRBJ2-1,TGCGCCAGCAGCACTCCTCGGGGGGGCTTGAGTGAGCAGTTCTTC,CASSTPRGGLSEQFF
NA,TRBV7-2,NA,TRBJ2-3,TGTGCCAGCGGGTCGTGGCGGGGAAAGGTTACAGATACGCAGTATTTT,CASGSWRGKVTDTQYF
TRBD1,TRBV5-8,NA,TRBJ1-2,TGTGCCAGCAGCTTGGGAGCGCGGGCGGGACAGGCCTTATATGGCTACACCTTC,CASSLGARAGQALYGYTF
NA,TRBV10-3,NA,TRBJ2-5,TGTGCCATCAGTGAGTCCCCCGGGGGATGGGAGACCCAGTACTTC,CAISESPGGWETQYF
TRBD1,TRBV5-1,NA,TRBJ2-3,TGCGCCAGCAGGTTGGGCCCGGGACAGGGGGCTGATACGCAGTATTTT,CASRLGPGQGADTQYF
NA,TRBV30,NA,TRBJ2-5,TGTGCCTGGAGTTTCGGAGAAGAGACCCAGTACTTC,CAWSFGEETQYF
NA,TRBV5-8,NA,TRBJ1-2,TGTGCCAGCAGCGGAGCAAACGGATACTATGGCTACACCTTC,CASSGANGYYGYTF
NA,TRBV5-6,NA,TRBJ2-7,TGTGCCAGCAGCCCTTCTTTAAACTACGAGCAGTACTTC,CASSPSLNYEQYF
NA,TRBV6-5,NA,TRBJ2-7,TGTGCCAGCAGGAGATACAGCTCCTACGAGCAGTACTTC,CASRRYSSYEQYF
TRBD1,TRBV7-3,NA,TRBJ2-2,TGTGCCAGCAGCCCCGGGACAGGGGGCACCGGGGAGCTGTTTTTT,CASSPGTGGTGELFF
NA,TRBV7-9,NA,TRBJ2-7,TGTGCCAGCAGCCCTAACCCCGGGTCGAGTGCCTACGAGCAGTACTTC,CASSPNPGSSAYEQYF
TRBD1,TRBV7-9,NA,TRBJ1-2,TGTGCCAGCAGCTTAGAACAGGGGAACTATGGCTACACCTTC,CASSLEQGNYGYTF
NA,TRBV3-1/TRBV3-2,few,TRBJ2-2,TGTGCCAGCAGCCAAGTGGGCAGCGGCTTCACCGGGGAGCTGTTTTTT,CASSQVGSGFTGELFF
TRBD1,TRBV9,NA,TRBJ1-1,TGTGCCAGCAGCGTACAGGGGGACACTGAAGCTTTCTTT,CASSVQGDTEAFF
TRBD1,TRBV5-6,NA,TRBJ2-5,TGTGCCAGCAGCGCCATGGACAGGGGGGATGTTGAGACCCAGTACTTC,CASSAMDRGDVETQYF
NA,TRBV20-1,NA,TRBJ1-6,TGCAGTGCTAGTGTGGCGGGGGGAAGTTCCCTCCACTTT,CSASVAGGSSLHF
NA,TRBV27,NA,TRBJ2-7,TGTGCCAGCAGTCCCTGGGCAGGGTCGGGCTACGAGCAGTACTTC,CASSPWAGSGYEQYF
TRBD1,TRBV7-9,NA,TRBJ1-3,TGTGCCAGCAGCTTCGGACAGGGGGGAAACACCATATATTTT,CASSFGQGGNTIYF
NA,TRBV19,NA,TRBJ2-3,TGTGCCAGTAGTGAAAATGCCGGGACAAAGTTCACAGATACGCAGTATTTT,CASSENAGTKFTDTQYF
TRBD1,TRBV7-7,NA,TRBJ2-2,TGTGCCAGCAGCTTACGACAGGGGGGCTCCGGGGAGCTGTTTTTT,CASSLRQGGSGELFF
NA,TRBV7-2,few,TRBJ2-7,TGTGCCAGCAGCTTGGCCCGGGTTAACGAGCAGTACTTC,CASSLARVNEQYF
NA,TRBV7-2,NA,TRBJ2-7,TGTGCCAGCAGCTTGCATGGAGACTTCTACGAGCAGTACTTC,CASSLHGDFYEQYF
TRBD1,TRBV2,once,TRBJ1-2,TGTGCCAGCAGTGAATTGGACAGGGGTGGCTATGGCTACACCTTC,CASSELDRGGYGYTF
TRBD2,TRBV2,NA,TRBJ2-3,TGTGCCAGCAGTGAACCCAGCGGGGGATCTTCAAATACGCAGTATTTT,CASSEPSGGSSNTQYF
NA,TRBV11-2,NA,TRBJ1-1,TGTGCCAGCAGCTTAGAACGGGGTTGGACTGAAGCTTTCTTT,CASSLERGWTEAFF
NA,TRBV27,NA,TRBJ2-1,TGTGCCAGCAGTCCTTTGACTAGGTACTCCTACAATGAGCAGTTCTTC,CASSPLTRYSYNEQFF
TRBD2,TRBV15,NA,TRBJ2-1,TGTGCCACCAGCAGGGAAATAGCGGGGGCCTACAATGAGCAGTTCTTC,CATSREIAGAYNEQFF
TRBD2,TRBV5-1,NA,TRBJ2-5,TGCGCCAGCAGCTCGGCTAGCGGAGCGTACCAAGAGACCCAGTACTTC,CASSSASGAYQETQYF
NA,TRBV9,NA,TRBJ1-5,TGTGCCAGCAGCGTCGGAGGGGGGGTGGGTCAGCCCCAGCATTTT,CASSVGGGVGQPQHF
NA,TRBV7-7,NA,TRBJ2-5,TGTGCCAGCAGCCCTGACAGGATCCAAGAGACCCAGTACTTC,CASSPDRIQETQYF
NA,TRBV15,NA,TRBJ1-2,TGTGCCACCAGCAGAGATATGCTGGGCGACTATGGCTACACCTTC,CATSRDMLGDYGYTF
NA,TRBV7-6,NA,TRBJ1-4,TGTGCCAGCTCTCGGGGGGCGGGCGATAATGAAAAACTGTTTTTT,CASSRGAGDNEKLFF
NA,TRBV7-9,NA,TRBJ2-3,TGTGCCAGCAGCCCCCGGGTAGGAACAGATACGCAGTATTTT,CASSPRVGTDTQYF
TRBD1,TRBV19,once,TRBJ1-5,TGTGCCAGTAGTAAGGACAGGGTAGGCAATCAGCCCCAGCATTTT,CASSKDRVGNQPQHF
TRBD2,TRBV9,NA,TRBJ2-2,TGTGCCAGCAGCGTGGCTGGACTAGCGGTGTACACCGGGGAGCTGTTTTTT,CASSVAGLAVYTGELFF